Listed here are 32 T cell receptor beta chains from one sample, sequenced in a study of blood T cell repertoires in COVID-19. Data came from immunoSEQ multiplex PCR; TCRdb stores just in-frame clones and leaves some out. The table has about 140,000 clones, about 83% seen once. Material for sequencing was peripheral blood. Receptors originate from a human donor in a cohort sampled during active COVID-19.

V and J are TRBV7-8 and TRBJ2-7, with D perhaps TRBD2 (5 bases). CDR3 length equals 15 residues. Germline assignment: CDR1 SGHVS and CDR2 FQNEAQ. V lost 0 bases to trimming and J lost 6 bases, with 15 bases between them. The chain's CDR3 is CASSLAREGRTEQYF. Here the CDR3 DNA reads TGTGCCAGCAGCTTAGCGAGGGAAGGTCGGACCGAGCAGTACTTC. Together with reference TRBV7-8 and TRBJ2-7, the CDR3 gives the full variable domain: GAGVSQSPRYKVAKRGQDVALRCDPISGHVSLFWYQQALGQGPEFLTYFQNEAQLDKSGLPSDRFFAERPEGSVSTLKIQRTQQEDSAVYLCASSLAREGRTEQYFGPGTRLTVT.

The rearrangement links TRBV29-1 to TRBJ2-3; 9 bases are shared with TRBD1. The CDR3 has 14 residues. Trimming took 6 bases from V and 2 from J; bases not matched to a gene: 6. From germline, CDR1 is SQVTM and CDR2 ANQGSEA. This CDR3 reads CSVPGTGNTDTQYF. As DNA, the CDR3 is TGCAGCGTCCCCGGGACAGGGAACACAGATACGCAGTATTTT.

The J gene is TRBJ1-2, the V gene TRBV7-2; tentative D call: TRBD1 (5 bases). Trimming removed 1 base at V and 6 bases at J, with 18 bases between. The CDR3 runs 16 residues. Germline V gene data show CDR1 as SGHTA and CDR2 as FQGNSA. The CDR3 DNA reads as TGTGCCAGCAGCTTAGAGGGGTCTGGTAGGGTAAATGGCTACACCTTC. Amino acid sequence: CASSLEGSGRVNGYTF.

The chain uses TRBV5-1 and TRBJ2-2, with TRBD2 matching over 12 bases. The V gene end was trimmed by 6 bases and the J gene end by 7 bases; junction bases not matched to a gene: 10. This CDR3 has 16 amino acids. CDR1 and CDR2 (germline): SGHRS, YFSETQ. Written as DNA, the CDR3 is TGCGCCAGCACCCCCCGACTAGCGGGAGATAGCGGGGAGCTGTTTTTT. It yields the protein CASTPRLAGDSGELFF.

The rearrangement uses TRBV28 and TRBJ2-3; weak D call: TRBD2 (5 bases). The germline V gene encodes CDR1 MDHEN and CDR2 SYDVKM. Trimming cost V 7 bases and J 5 bases, with 7 bases left between them. The CDR3 loop spans 11 amino acids. This CDR3 is CASNGVDTQYF. The CDR3 bases are TGTGCCAGCAACGGGGTAGATACGCAGTATTTT.

Comment on this clone: The sample holds other DNA sequences that translate to the same CDR3. Written as DNA, the CDR3 is TGTGCCAGCAGCGAGAGCTCCTACAATGAGCAGTTCTTC. Protein product: CASSESSYNEQFF. The V and J genes are TRBV6-2 or TRBV6-3 and TRBJ2-1; no clear D gene. V shed 6 bases and J shed 0 bases, with 6 bases lying between them. This CDR3 has 13 residues. CDR1 MNHEY and CDR2 SVGEGT come from the germline V gene.

This clone showed up just a few times. CDR3 DNA: TGTGCCAGCAGCATTAGCGCCAACTACAATGAGCAGTTCTTC. Its translation is CASSISANYNEQFF. The genes are TRBV3-1 (or the pseudogene TRBV3-2) and TRBJ2-1; D may be TRBD2 (5 bases). Trimming left V 5 bases short and J 3 bases short, with 11 bases between. The CDR3 is made up of 14 amino acids. Germline values: CDR1 LGHDT, CDR2 YNNKEL (reference sequence).

CDR3 DNA: TGTGCCAGCAGCCCACGACCGGAAGCCGGGAACATTCAGTACTTC. This gives the protein CASSPRPEAGNIQYF. The chain is built from TRBV11-1 and TRBJ2-4; D ambiguous. In germline, CDR1 is SGHAT, CDR2 FQDESV (reference sequence). V was cut by 5 bases and J by 7 bases, with 18 bases left in between. The CDR3 sequence is 15 residues long.

This clone was counted once. The chain uses TRBV7-9 and TRBJ2-3; 11 bases align to TRBD2. Trimming at V came to 2 bases and at J to 0 bases, leaving 10 bases not matched to a gene. Looked up from germline, CDR1 is SEHNR and CDR2 is FQNEAQ (reference sequence). The CDR3 runs 19 residues. CDR3 DNA: TGTGCCAGCAGCTTATCTAGTAGCGGGAGGGGGACTAGCACAGATACGCAGTATTTT. Translated: CASSLSSSGRGTSTDTQYF.

The table lists this clone with a count of one. This chain joins TRBV5-6 and TRBJ1-2; D gene ambiguous. The CDR3 runs to 14 residues. V was clipped by 0 bases and J by 1 base, with 7 bases between them. Per the germline V gene, CDR1 is SGHDT and CDR2 is YYEEEE. The CDR3: CASSLGRLNYGYTF. CDR3 in DNA: TGTGCCAGCAGCTTGGGCAGGCTTAACTATGGCTACACCTTC.

V gene TRBV28 combines with J gene TRBJ2-7; 10 positions agree with TRBD2. Losses at the gene ends were 2 bases for V and 7 bases for J; bases not matched to a gene: 8. The CDR3 contains 15 residues. Germline CDR1 is MDHEN and CDR2 is SYDVKM. CDR3 residues: CASSLTGLARGEQYF. CDR3 DNA sequence: TGTGCCAGCAGTTTAACGGGACTAGCGAGGGGGGAGCAGTACTTC.

Only a few counts were recorded for this clone. This sequence joins TRBV7-9 and TRBJ2-6, with D tentatively TRBD1 (5 bases). The CDR3 is 16 amino acids. The germline V and J ends were trimmed by 0 bases and 3 bases, with 9 bases remaining between them. The germline V gene encodes CDR1 SEHNR and CDR2 FQNEAQ (reference sequence). The CDR3 loop is CASSLARGSGANVLTF. CDR3 nucleotides: TGTGCCAGCAGCTTAGCTAGGGGAAGTGGGGCCAACGTCCTGACTTTC.

The chain links TRBV5-6 to TRBJ1-3, with D unclear. Germline values: CDR1 SGHDT, CDR2 YYEEEE. V lost 6 bases and J 4 bases, leaving 5 bases between the germline ends. The length of the CDR3 is 11 residues. The CDR3 is CASTLGNTIYF. As DNA, the CDR3 is TGTGCCAGCACTCTGGGAAACACCATATATTTT.

The chain couples TRBV29-1 to TRBJ1-2, with D tentatively TRBD1 (6 bases). V was shortened by 6 bases and J by 2 bases, with 13 bases between the two germline ends. Per the germline V gene, CDR1 is SQVTM and CDR2 is ANQGSEA. This CDR3 has 13 amino acids. As DNA, the CDR3 is TGCAGCGTCCGGGACAACCGAAACTATGGCTACACCTTC. Translation gives CSVRDNRNYGYTF.

V gene TRBV28 combines with J gene TRBJ2-1; TRBD2 matches at 14 bases. The CDR3 runs 15 residues. V shed 6 bases and J 15 bases; nucleotides not matched to a gene: 13. The V gene's germline CDR1 is MDHEN and CDR2 SYDVKM. Written as DNA, the CDR3 is TGTGCCAGCAGCTCACCCGGGACTAGCGGGAGATTACCGTTCTTC. Its translation is CASSSPGTSGRLPFF.

The chain carries TRBV18 and TRBJ2-3, with D possibly matching TRBD1 (5 bases). Germline V gene data show CDR1 as KGHSH and CDR2 as LQKENI. Trimming took off 2 bases at V and 1 base at J, with 10 bases between the two ends. The CDR3 loop spans 15 amino acids. The CDR3 nucleotides are TGTGCCAGCTCACCATGGGTGACAGGCACAGATACGCAGTATTTT. It codes for CASSPWVTGTDTQYF.

J is TRBJ2-2 and V is TRBV4-3, with 10 bases lining up with TRBD2. The V segment lost 0 bases and the J segment 6 bases; nucleotides outside the gene matches: 4. The CDR3 loop spans 16 amino acids. Germline V lookup: CDR1 LGHNA, CDR2 YSLEER. This CDR3 is CASSQEASGSSGELFF. CDR3 DNA sequence: TGCGCCAGCAGCCAAGAGGCTAGCGGGAGCTCCGGGGAGCTGTTTTTT.

This chain uses TRBV6-1 with TRBJ1-2; a weak D match, TRBD1 (6 bases). V lost 3 bases and J lost 0, with 17 bases in between. Germline V gene data show CDR1 as MNHNS and CDR2 as SASEGT. The CDR3 sequence is 17 residues long. This CDR3 reads CASSELTGQTTNYGYTF. The CDR3, as DNA: TGTGCCAGCAGTGAGCTGACAGGACAGACTACTAACTATGGCTACACCTTC.

The V call is TRBV5-4, the J call TRBJ2-5; the D is unclear. This CDR3 spans 13 amino acids. Germline loops: CDR1 SGHNT, CDR2 YYREEE (reference sequence). The V end was cut by 3 bases, the J end by 1 base, with 7 bases between. CDR3 sequence (DNA): TGTGCCAGCAGCTCGCTACTCCAAGAGACCCAGTACTTC. Its translation is CASSSLLQETQYF.

This clone was detected a few times. CDR3 sequence: CASSFPGGPGELFF. The CDR3 region has the DNA TGCGCCAGCAGCTTTCCCGGGGGGCCCGGGGAGCTGTTTTTT. V usage is TRBV5-1 and J usage is TRBJ2-2; D may be TRBD2 (7 bases). Germline loops: CDR1 SGHRS, CDR2 YFSETQ. The ends were cut back, 2 bases at V and 6 bases at J, with 11 bases in the middle. The CDR3 has 14 residues.

This clone was observed once. The rearrangement links TRBV24-1 to TRBJ2-2; tentative D call: TRBD1 (6 bases). The CDR3 sequence is 15 residues long. The germline V gene encodes CDR1 KGHDR and CDR2 SFDVKD. V shed 1 base and J shed 4 bases, with 9 bases lying between them. In DNA form, the CDR3 reads TGTGCCACCAGTGATTTTACAGGGAGCACCGGGGAGCTGTTTTTT. Its translation: CATSDFTGSTGELFF.

The chain recombines TRBV28 with TRBJ2-1; D unresolved. This CDR3 contains 16 residues. The ends were cut back, 3 bases at V and 0 bases at J, with 12 bases in the middle. Per germline, CDR1 MDHEN and CDR2 SYDVKM. Here the CDR3 DNA reads TGTGCCAGCAGTTTCGGTCTCCCTAGCTCCTACAATGAGCAGTTCTTC. It yields the protein CASSFGLPSSYNEQFF.

CDR3 protein: CASRDRVAQETQYF. The DNA for the CDR3 is TGTGCCAGCAGGGACAGGGTGGCCCAAGAGACCCAGTACTTC. This rearrangement joins TRBV6-5 to TRBJ2-5; 8 bases map to TRBD1. The germline gives CDR1 MNHEY, CDR2 SVGAGI. The CDR3 is made up of 14 amino acids. V lost 6 bases and J lost 1; bases outside the gene matches: 4.

V usage is TRBV6-5 and J usage is TRBJ1-2; D remains ambiguous. Germline V gene lookup returns CDR1 MNHEY and CDR2 SVGAGI. V dropped 6 bases and J dropped 0 bases, with 11 bases sitting between them. The CDR3 has 14 amino acids. CDR3 sequence: CASRGYGANYGYTF. In DNA, the CDR3 is TGTGCCAGCAGAGGATACGGAGCTAACTATGGCTACACCTTC.

This clone came up a few times. The chain recombines TRBV3-1 (or the pseudogene TRBV3-2) with TRBJ2-1; D gene uncertain. The CDR3 spans 17 residues. Germline V CDR1 and CDR2: LGHDT, YNNKEL (reference sequence). Trimming cost V 0 bases and J 0 bases, with 12 bases left between them. CDR3 in DNA: TGTGCCAGCAGCCAAGATTTAAGAGGTAGCTCCTACAATGAGCAGTTCTTC. Its translation: CASSQDLRGSSYNEQFF.

This clone was recorded once. The V and J genes are TRBV5-6 and TRBJ1-1; D gene unclear. Trimming removed 4 bases from V and 6 bases from J, with 19 bases in between. CDR3 length: 15 residues. Germline CDR1 SGHDT, CDR2 YYEEEE. The CDR3 reads CASSPSELRRAEAFF. CDR3 nucleotides: TGTGCCAGCAGCCCGTCCGAGCTCAGGCGGGCTGAAGCTTTCTTT.

The V and J genes are TRBV10-3 and TRBJ1-2; D not certain. V dropped 1 base and J dropped 4 bases, with 10 bases sitting between them. CDR3 length: 14 amino acids. Germline V gene data show CDR1 as ENHRY and CDR2 as SYGVKD. CDR3 coding DNA: TGTGCCATCAGTGAGTTAGGCCAGGTCTATGGCTACACCTTC. Its translation is CAISELGQVYGYTF.

This chain uses TRBV21-1 with TRBJ2-6; whether TRBD2, the table's D call, matches the DNA was not checked. TRBV21-1 is a listed pseudogene. The CDR3 is made up of 15 amino acids. The CDR3: CASSISYSGANVLTF. Here the CDR3 DNA reads TGTGCCAGCAGCATTTCCTACTCTGGGGCCAACGTCCTGACTTTC.

This clone was observed a single time. The V gene is TRBV5-1, the J gene TRBJ2-3; the D is unclear. CDR3 length: 14 amino acids. CDR1 is SGHRS and CDR2 is YFSETQ in the germline V gene. The germline V and J ends were trimmed by 4 bases and 4 bases, with 13 bases remaining between them. DNA for the CDR3: TGCGCCAGCAGCGCCGGAGTTGAGGCAGATACGCAGTATTTT. Protein product: CASSAGVEADTQYF.

J is TRBJ1-3 and V is TRBV6-5; D unclear. The CDR3 consists of 13 residues. Per germline, CDR1 MNHEY and CDR2 SVGAGI. Trimming left V 8 bases short and J 0 bases short, with 8 bases between. The CDR3 is CASRVISGNTIYF. CDR3 in DNA: TGTGCCAGCCGGGTGATCTCTGGAAACACCATATATTTT.

This chain links TRBV19 with TRBJ2-5; 7 nucleotides agree with TRBD1. Trimming took 4 bases from V and 3 from J; bases not matched to a gene: 8. There are 15 residues in the CDR3. The germline gives CDR1 LNHDA, CDR2 SQIVND (reference sequence). In DNA, the CDR3 is TGTGCCAGTAGTACCGACGGGACAGTCGAAGAGACCCAGTACTTC. The encoded protein is CASSTDGTVEETQYF.

This sequence joins TRBV20-1 and TRBJ2-1, with no clear D. The CDR3 runs 11 residues. The germline CDR1 and CDR2 sequences are DFQATT and SNEGSKA (reference sequence). V dropped 3 bases and J dropped 7 bases, with 7 bases sitting between them. The CDR3 is CSASRANEQFF. The CDR3 nucleotides read TGCAGTGCTAGTCGCGCGAATGAGCAGTTCTTC.